The clone carrying this T cell receptor beta chain was recorded only once. The sample belongs to a study of blood T cell repertoires in COVID-19. Study background: Acute and convalescent COVID-19 samples came from the United States, Italy and Spain.

Original data processing: Estimation of nucleated cell counts was performed using reference gene primer amplification. Some clones are missing from TCRdb's copy, which holds only in-frame ones; the method was immunoSEQ multiplex PCR. V and J calls and clone size are as listed in that table; D and trimming were resolved from the DNA. The sample has over 100,000 clones, around nine tenths seen once. V was shortened by 1 base and J by 7 bases, with 13 bases between the two germline ends. The germline gives CDR1 MNHEY, CDR2 SMNVEV (reference sequence). This CDR3 spans 15 amino acids. The chain is built from TRBV27 and TRBJ2-2; tentative D call: TRBD1 (5 bases). The origin of this receptor is a man in his forties or fifties with acute or convalescent COVID-19. The specimen sequenced was peripheral blood. CDR3: CASSLLSRDGGELFF. The CDR3 DNA follows: TGTGCCAGCAGTTTATTATCCAGGGATGGCGGGGAGCTGTTTTTT.